These 27 T cell receptor beta chains originate from one sample sequenced in a study of Ad26.COV2.S vaccination and SARS-CoV-2 variants. Assay: immunoSEQ multiplex PCR; the TCRdb copy retains only in-frame clones and omits some. The profile shows 300,000 to 450,000 clones, around 90% of them singletons. The source material was peripheral blood, sampled after recovery from COVID-19. Receptors originate from a human donor who had recovered from COVID-19.

V usage is TRBV6-4 and J usage is TRBJ1-1; 8 bases are a match to TRBD1. This CDR3 is 14 amino acids long. Germline V lookup: CDR1 MRHNA, CDR2 SNTAGT. The V gene end was trimmed by 6 bases and the J gene end by 1 base; junction bases not matched to a gene: 4. The CDR3: CASRVGTGNTEAFF. For the CDR3, the DNA is TGTGCCAGCAGGGTAGGGACAGGGAACACTGAAGCTTTCTTT.

This chain joins TRBV19 and TRBJ2-3, with 8 bases that match TRBD2. The CDR3 runs to 14 residues. Germline CDR1 and CDR2: LNHDA and SQIVND (reference sequence). After removal of 4 bases from V and 10 bases from J, the junction contained 10 bases not matched to a gene. The CDR3 reads CASSTIAGSRPQYF. DNA for the CDR3: TGTGCCAGTAGTACCATAGCGGGGAGTCGACCGCAGTATTTT.

CDR3 in amino acids: CASSQPQGHEQFF. Written as DNA, the CDR3 is TGTGCCAGCAGCCAGCCCCAGGGCCATGAGCAGTTCTTC. The chain uses TRBV3-1 (or the pseudogene TRBV3-2) and TRBJ2-1; the D gene is possibly TRBD1 (5 bases). The germline gives CDR1 LGHDT, CDR2 YNNKEL (reference sequence). The germline V and J ends were trimmed by 3 bases and 8 bases, with 11 bases remaining between them. This CDR3 comprises 13 residues.

This rearrangement joins TRBV21-1 to TRBJ2-7; the table's D call of TRBD2 was not tested on the DNA. TRBV21-1 is a documented pseudogene. The CDR3 extends over 13 amino acids. The CDR3 region has the DNA TGTGCCAGCAGCAAAGGAGCCTTGAGCGAGCAGTACTTC. Amino acids: CASSKGALSEQYF.

V usage is TRBV6-5 and J usage is TRBJ1-3; the D gene is possibly TRBD1 (5 bases). The CDR3 consists of 15 residues. Trimming removed 4 bases at V and 0 bases at J, with 10 bases between. Germline V gene lookup returns CDR1 MNHEY and CDR2 SVGAGI. The CDR3 region is CASSSGRVSGNTIYF. Here the CDR3 DNA reads TGTGCCAGCAGTTCTGGCAGGGTCTCTGGAAACACCATATATTTT.

V and J are TRBV7-8 and TRBJ2-3; possible D gene TRBD2, 5 bases. Trimming shortened V by 3 bases and J by 1 base, and 14 bases separated the two germline ends. The CDR3 has 16 amino acids. The germline gives CDR1 SGHVS, CDR2 FQNEAQ. This chain's CDR3 is CASSFRGREGTDTQYF. The DNA for the CDR3 is TGTGCCAGCAGCTTTAGAGGGAGAGAAGGCACAGATACGCAGTATTTT.

This clone was detected a few times. DNA for the CDR3: TGTGCCAGCAGCACGGGGCGCAAAAACACCATATATTTT. Protein: CASSTGRKNTIYF. J is TRBJ1-3 and V is TRBV7-9; tentative D call: TRBD1 (5 bases). Germline lookup yields CDR1 SEHNR and CDR2 FQNEAQ (reference sequence). With 5 bases removed from V and 6 bases from J, the gap between germline ends came to 11 bases. The CDR3 sequence is 13 residues long.

V usage is TRBV5-1 and J usage is TRBJ1-2; 9 bases match TRBD1. This CDR3 contains 15 residues. Trimming at V came to 4 bases and at J to 6 bases, leaving 10 bases not matched to a gene. From germline, CDR1 is SGHRS and CDR2 YFSETQ. The CDR3: CASSARGQGMDGYTF. DNA for the CDR3: TGCGCCAGCAGCGCCCGCGGACAGGGGATGGATGGCTACACCTTC.

This chain connects TRBV19 to TRBJ1-1, with D possibly being TRBD1 (5 bases). There are 15 residues in the CDR3. Germline-derived CDR1 and CDR2 are LNHDA and SQIVND (reference sequence). Trimming pared 3 bases from V and 2 bases from J, leaving 13 bases between. The CDR3 DNA reads TGTGCCAGTAGTATTCGAACAGGTATAAACACTGAAGCTTTCTTT. It yields the protein CASSIRTGINTEAFF. Based on the CDR3 plus reference TRBV19 and TRBJ1-1, the full variable domain is DGGITQSPKYLFRKEGQNVTLSCEQNLNHDAMYWYRQDPGQGLRLIYYSQIVNDFQKGDIAEGYSVSREKKESFPLTVTSAQKNPTAFYLCASSIRTGINTEAFFGQGTRLTVV.

In its sample, this clone was seen once. The chain employs TRBV14 and TRBJ2-3; D possibly matches TRBD1 or TRBD2 (6 bases each). The germline gives CDR1 SGHDN, CDR2 FVKESK. This CDR3 is built from 18 residues. V dropped 0 bases and J dropped 0 bases, with 16 bases sitting between them. The CDR3 protein is CASSQEVTGAISTDTQYF. CDR3 coding DNA: TGTGCCAGCAGCCAAGAAGTTACGGGGGCCATTAGCACAGATACGCAGTATTTT.

V usage is TRBV27 and J usage is TRBJ1-2; tentatively, D is TRBD1 (6 bases). Germline CDR1 reads MNHEY; CDR2 reads SMNVEV (reference sequence). Trimming left V 3 bases short and J 5 bases short, with 19 bases between. The CDR3 totals 16 residues. As DNA, the CDR3 is TGTGCCAGCAGTTTTCGGGCAGGGGCTATTCAATATGGCTACACCTTC. Protein product: CASSFRAGAIQYGYTF.

The V call is TRBV5-6, the J call TRBJ2-7, with D possibly TRBD2 on 5 matching bases. Germline V gene sequence: CDR1 SGHDT, CDR2 YYEEEE. This CDR3 has 14 residues. The V gene lost 0 bases and the J gene lost 3 bases, with 10 bases spanning the gap. CDR3 protein: CASSLEFGIYEQYF. CDR3 bases: TGTGCCAGCAGCTTGGAGTTCGGGATCTACGAGCAGTACTTC.

V is TRBV5-1 and J is TRBJ2-3; possibly TRBD2 for D (6 bases). Trimming left V 0 bases short and J 2 bases short, with 13 bases between. This CDR3 has 16 residues. Germline-derived CDR1 and CDR2 are SGHRS and YFSETQ. The DNA for the CDR3 is TGCGCCAGCAGCTTGGTTCGCGGGGAATTCACAGATACGCAGTATTTT. This sequence encodes CASSLVRGEFTDTQYF.

This chain joins TRBV10-1 and TRBJ2-7, with a weak D call TRBD1 (6 bases). The V gene lost 2 bases and the J gene lost 1 base, with 9 bases spanning the gap. The germline V gene encodes CDR1 WNHNN and CDR2 SYGVQD (reference sequence). The CDR3 is 14 residues long. CDR3 bases: TGCGCCAGCAGTGAGGGGGGCCGGTCCTACGAGCAGTACTTC. Protein: CASSEGGRSYEQYF.

V and J are TRBV2 and TRBJ2-1, with a possible D match to TRBD1 (6 bases). The germline V and J ends were trimmed by 3 bases and 0 bases, with 15 bases remaining between them. Germline loops: CDR1 SNHLY, CDR2 FYNNEI. The CDR3 extends over 17 amino acids. The CDR3, as DNA: TGTGCCAGCAGTGACCAACAGGGTCTTAGCTCCTACAATGAGCAGTTCTTC. Its translation: CASSDQQGLSSYNEQFF.

The V call is TRBV7-9, the J call TRBJ1-2, with 9 bases aligning to TRBD1. From germline, CDR1 is SEHNR and CDR2 FQNEAQ (reference sequence). The V segment lost 4 bases and the J segment 4 bases; nucleotides outside the gene matches: 7. This CDR3 is built from 15 residues. CDR3 amino acids: CASSSPGQGTYGYTF. CDR3 in DNA: TGTGCCAGCAGCTCTCCGGGACAGGGCACCTATGGCTACACCTTC.

The J gene is TRBJ2-7, the V gene TRBV6-6; D is unclear. Per the germline V gene, CDR1 is MNHNY and CDR2 is SVGAGI (reference sequence). Trimming shortened V by 2 bases and J by 4 bases, and 6 bases separated the two germline ends. The CDR3 runs to 12 residues. CDR3 loop: CASSYGEYEQYF. CDR3 DNA: TGTGCCAGCAGTTACGGGGAATACGAGCAGTACTTC.

V usage is TRBV4-2 and J usage is TRBJ1-4, with a tentative D call TRBD1 (5 bases). This CDR3 is 17 amino acids long. The V end was cut by 0 bases, the J end by 5 bases, with 16 bases between. CDR1 LGHNA and CDR2 YNFKEQ come from the germline V gene. The CDR3 sequence: CASSQELAASGNEKLFF. CDR3 sequence (DNA): TGTGCCAGCAGCCAAGAGTTGGCTGCCTCAGGGAATGAAAAACTGTTTTTT.

The chain links TRBV5-5 to TRBJ1-4; no reliable D call. CDR3 size: 12 residues. V was shortened by 4 bases and J by 7 bases, with 8 bases between the two germline ends. Germline CDR1 and CDR2: SGHKS and YYEKEE (reference sequence). CDR3 amino acids: CASSPRGEKLFF. The CDR3 coding sequence is TGTGCCAGCAGCCCCCGGGGTGAAAAACTGTTTTTT.

The chain uses TRBV7-2 and TRBJ2-6; 9 bases agree with TRBD1. Germline-derived CDR1 and CDR2 are SGHTA and FQGNSA. Losses at the gene ends were 5 bases for V and 2 bases for J; bases not matched to a gene: 10. This CDR3 has 18 amino acids. CDR3 in DNA: TGTGCCAGCAGCCCTCTGGGACAGGGATTTACTGGGGCCAACGTCCTGACTTTC. It is translated as CASSPLGQGFTGANVLTF.

J is TRBJ1-2 and V is TRBV2; a possible D gene is TRBD1 (5 bases). This CDR3 comprises 15 residues. V was pared by 9 bases and J by 8 bases, with 25 bases between. CDR1 and CDR2 (germline): SNHLY, FYNNEI. Written as DNA, the CDR3 is TGTGCCAGTGCCTACGGCAGGGAGGTTTTGGGGGGCTACACCTTC. It codes for CASAYGREVLGGYTF.

The gene calls are TRBV5-1 and TRBJ2-1, with D hard to call. The CDR3 runs to 14 residues. Looked up from germline, CDR1 is SGHRS and CDR2 is YFSETQ. V shed 0 bases and J shed 6 bases, with 10 bases lying between them. The CDR3 loop is CASSLAQTPNEQFF. In DNA form, the CDR3 reads TGCGCCAGCAGCTTGGCACAGACACCCAATGAGCAGTTCTTC. The entire variable domain, with the rest obtained from reference TRBV5-1 and TRBJ2-1, is as follows: KAGVTQTPRYLIKTRGQQVTLSCSPISGHRSVSWYQQTPGQGLQFLFEYFSETQRNKGNFPGRFSGRQFSNSRSEMNVSTLELGDSALYLCASSLAQTPNEQFFGPGTRLTVL.

The chain employs TRBV3-1 (or the pseudogene TRBV3-2) and TRBJ2-3; 9 nucleotides align to TRBD2. The germline V gene encodes CDR1 LGHDT and CDR2 YNNKEL (reference sequence). V gave up 4 bases and J gave up 1 base; unmatched junction bases: 6. The CDR3 consists of 16 residues. The CDR3 bases are TGTGCCAGCAGCCGCGGGCTAGCGGGGCGCACAGATACGCAGTATTTT. Its translation: CASSRGLAGRTDTQYF.

The rearrangement links TRBV5-3 to TRBJ2-3; 10 bases line up with TRBD2. TRBV5-3 is annotated as an ORF whose role is uncertain. The CDR3 extends over 17 amino acids. The J segment lost 0 bases and the V segment lost 2 bases, leaving 6 bases of the junction unmatched. The CDR3 region is CARSFLLTSGSTDTQYF. DNA of the CDR3: TGTGCCAGAAGCTTTTTACTGACTAGCGGGAGCACAGATACGCAGTATTTT.

The rearrangement links TRBV18 to TRBJ1-4; 9 bases align to TRBD1. Per germline, CDR1 KGHSH and CDR2 LQKENI. V was clipped by 0 bases and J by 10 bases; unmatched bases: 9. The CDR3 runs to 16 residues. The CDR3 sequence: CASSPPRDREIGKLFF. CDR3 bases: TGTGCCAGCTCACCACCACGGGACAGGGAGATCGGAAAACTGTTTTTT.

The rearrangement uses TRBV3-1 (or the pseudogene TRBV3-2) and TRBJ2-7; no reliable D call. CDR1 and CDR2 (germline): LGHDT, YNNKEL (reference sequence). V lost 1 base to trimming and J lost 0 bases, with 10 bases between them. The CDR3 is 15 residues long. The CDR3 DNA reads as TGTGCCAGCAGCCAAGGGTTCGCTATCTCCTACGAGCAGTACTTC. This gives the protein CASSQGFAISYEQYF.

The chain joins TRBV5-6 to TRBJ1-1; possible D gene TRBD1, 5 bases. The length of the CDR3 is 14 residues. The germline V gene encodes CDR1 SGHDT and CDR2 YYEEEE. V lost 2 bases and J lost 1, with 9 bases in between. The CDR3 nucleotides read TGTGCCAGCAGCTTACCAGGGACGAACACTGAAGCTTTCTTT. It encodes CASSLPGTNTEAFF. The full variable domain, its missing parts supplied by reference TRBV5-6 and TRBJ1-1, is DAGVTQSPTHLIKTRGQQVTLRCSPKSGHDTVSWYQQALGQGPQFIFQYYEEEERQRGNFPDRFSGHQFPNYSSELNVNALLLGDSALYLCASSLPGTNTEAFFGQGTRLTVV.